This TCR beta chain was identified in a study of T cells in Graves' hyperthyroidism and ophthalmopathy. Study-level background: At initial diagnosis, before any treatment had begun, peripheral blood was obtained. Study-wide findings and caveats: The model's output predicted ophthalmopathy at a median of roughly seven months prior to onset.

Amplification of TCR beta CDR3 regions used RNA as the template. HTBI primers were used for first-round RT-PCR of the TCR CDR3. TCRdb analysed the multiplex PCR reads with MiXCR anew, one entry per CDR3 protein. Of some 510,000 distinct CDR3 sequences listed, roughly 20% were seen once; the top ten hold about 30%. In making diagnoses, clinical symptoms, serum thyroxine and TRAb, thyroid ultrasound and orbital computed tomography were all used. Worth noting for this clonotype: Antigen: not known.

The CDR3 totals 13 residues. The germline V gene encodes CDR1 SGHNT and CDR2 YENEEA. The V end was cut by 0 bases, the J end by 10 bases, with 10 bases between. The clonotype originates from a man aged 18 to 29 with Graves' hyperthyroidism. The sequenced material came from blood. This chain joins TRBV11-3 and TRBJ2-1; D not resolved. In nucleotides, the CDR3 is TGTGCCAGCAGCTTAGATCTGGTGGGGGAGCAGTTCTTC. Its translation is CASSLDLVGEQFF. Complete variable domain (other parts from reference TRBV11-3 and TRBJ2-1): EAGVVQSPRYKIIEKKQPVAFWCNPISGHNTLYWYLQNLGQGPELLIRYENEEAVDDSQLPKDRFSAERLKGVDSTLKIQPAELGDSAVYLCASSLDLVGEQFFGPGTRLTVL.